This T cell receptor (beta chain) is drawn from a study of CD8 T cells in ankylosing spondylitis. Generation of TCR beta libraries employed quantitative 5'-RACE incorporating molecular barcodes. Via MiXCR, TCRdb re-called the 5' RACE reads, giving one row per CDR3 protein. The data show 150,000 to 200,000 distinct CDR3 sequences, around a sixth seen once. Findings and limits, study-wide: The study identified a TCR beta motif of eight highly homologous variants that appeared characteristic of ankylosing spondylitis blood. The authors found the disease-linked clones to be CD8+ and relatively rare in peripheral blood.

Looked up from germline, CDR1 is SGHRS and CDR2 is YFSETQ. The CDR3 runs 15 residues. V trimming: 1 base; J trimming: 4 bases; junction bases outside the gene matches: 3. In its sample, this clonotype was seen many times. Its antigen is not known. The sample taken for sequencing was blood, either unsorted or a sorted T cell fraction (not recorded which). The sequence was obtained from a male donor aged 10 to 35 with ankylosing spondylitis or in good health (not recorded which). V and J are TRBV5-1 and TRBJ2-1; 9 nucleotides line up with TRBD2. CDR3 nucleotide sequence: TGCGCCAGCAGCTTGAAGACTAGCGGTTACAATGAGCAGTTCTTC. This translates into CASSLKTSGYNEQFF.